This note documents a single T cell receptor (beta chain) sequence. The sample belongs to a study of cytomegalovirus exposure and HLA in healthy donors. The germline V and J ends were trimmed by 1 base and 3 bases, with 8 bases remaining between them. The germline gives CDR1 SGHRS, CDR2 YFSETQ. The CDR3 has 13 amino acids. The PCR used 60 Vbeta and 13 Jbeta primers. Clones were sequenced by immunoSEQ multiplex PCR, and TCRdb holds only the in-frame ones, with some missing. The sample lists about 100,000 clones, 65% seen once, with 3% to 4% in the top ten. The V call is TRBV5-1, the J call TRBJ2-7; possibly TRBD2 for D (5 bases). The source material was PBMCs. This TCR was sampled from a man under 40 in good health and CMV-seropositive. The CDR3 here is CASSLRGDYEQYF. As DNA, the CDR3 is TGCGCCAGCAGCTTGCGGGGAGACTACGAGCAGTACTTC.